One and the same sample provided the 27 T cell receptor beta chains below, sequenced in a study of Ad26.COV2.S vaccination and SARS-CoV-2 variants. Sequencing was performed with immunoSEQ multiplex PCR; in TCRdb, only in-frame clones are kept and a portion is missing. The sample has over 250,000 clones; more than 75% are singletons. Treatment described: over 15 received Ad26.COV2.S at low or high dose, single or two shots; five or six received placebo; per-sample allocation not given. Samples came from day 63 after the first vaccine or placebo injection. Sequenced material: peripheral blood, taken in a trial of Ad26.COV2.S vaccine versus placebo. The receptors stem from a person aged 18-60 years who received the Ad26.COV2.S COVID-19 vaccine or a placebo.

The chain joins TRBV10-3 to TRBJ2-5, with TRBD2 identical over 7 bases. With V trimmed by 5 bases and J by 2 bases, 5 bases remained unmatched. This CDR3 is built from 14 residues. Germline V lookup: CDR1 ENHRY, CDR2 SYGVKD. CDR3 bases: TGTGCCATCAGTCGTGGGGGAGGGCAAGAGACCCAGTACTTC. Its translation is CAISRGGGQETQYF.

This chain joins TRBV6-1 and TRBJ2-2; 7 nucleotides align to TRBD2. CDR1 and CDR2 from the germline V gene are MNHNS and SASEGT. V lost 3 bases to trimming and J lost 6 bases; unmatched junction nucleotides: 4. The CDR3 has 14 residues. The CDR3 DNA sequence: TGTGCCAGCAGTGACAGTGGGGGGGCCGGGGAGCTGTTTTTT. Translation: CASSDSGGAGELFF.

V usage is TRBV30 and J usage is TRBJ1-5; D gene uncertain. The CDR3 loop spans 14 amino acids. In germline, CDR1 is GTSNPN, CDR2 SVGIG (reference sequence). Trimming left V 1 base short and J 0 bases short, with 7 bases between. CDR3: CAWSEVNSNQPQHF. DNA for the CDR3: TGTGCCTGGAGTGAGGTTAATAGCAATCAGCCCCAGCATTTT.

The J gene is TRBJ2-1, the V gene TRBV9; D remains ambiguous. Germline V gene data show CDR1 as SGDLS and CDR2 as YYNGEE. This CDR3 contains 14 residues. V was clipped by 4 bases and J by 7 bases, with 15 bases between them. For the CDR3, the DNA is TGTGCCAGCAGCATACCCCCTTTAGGAAATGAGCAGTTCTTC. Its translation: CASSIPPLGNEQFF.

This clone showed up just a few times. The rearrangement uses TRBV2 and TRBJ2-2; D not resolved. V was trimmed by 2 bases and J by 6 bases, leaving 10 bases between them. Germline loops: CDR1 SNHLY, CDR2 FYNNEI. The CDR3 loop spans 14 amino acids. The CDR3 spells CASSESVVAGELFF. The CDR3 coding sequence is TGTGCCAGCAGTGAATCTGTGGTGGCCGGGGAGCTGTTTTTT.

The rearrangement joins TRBV7-2 to TRBJ1-6; D is ambiguous. Trimming cost V 3 bases and J 7 bases, with 13 bases left between them. The germline V gene encodes CDR1 SGHTA and CDR2 FQGNSA. The CDR3 length is 15 residues. The CDR3 reads CASSFTTDLNSPLHF. The CDR3 region has the DNA TGTGCCAGCAGCTTTACTACGGACCTGAATTCACCCCTCCACTTT.

This chain links TRBV24-1 with TRBJ1-1; possibly TRBD1 for D (6 bases). V was clipped by 8 bases and J by 8 bases, with 17 bases between them. The CDR3 length is 13 residues. The V gene's germline CDR1 is KGHDR and CDR2 SFDVKD. The CDR3 bases are TGTGCCACCACGTACAGGGAAACGCCAGAAGCTTTCTTT. It is translated as CATTYRETPEAFF.

The genes are TRBV27 and TRBJ2-7, with unresolved D. The length of the CDR3 is 13 residues. Looked up from germline, CDR1 is MNHEY and CDR2 is SMNVEV (reference sequence). The V and J ends lost 3 bases and 2 bases respectively, with 8 bases between them. This CDR3 is CASSLLGTYEQYF. The CDR3 DNA reads TGTGCCAGCAGTTTGCTTGGAACCTACGAGCAGTACTTC.

The gene calls are TRBV19 and TRBJ1-3; 7 nucleotides line up with TRBD1. Germline CDR1 reads LNHDA; CDR2 reads SQIVND (reference sequence). The length of the CDR3 is 17 residues. Unmatched junction bases numbered 7, after V lost 2 bases and J lost 0 bases. CDR3 loop: CASSIPLGQTSGNTIYF. CDR3 sequence (DNA): TGTGCCAGTAGTATACCGCTGGGACAGACCTCTGGAAACACCATATATTTT. Full variable domain (outside the CDR3, taken from reference TRBV19 and TRBJ1-3): DGGITQSPKYLFRKEGQNVTLSCEQNLNHDAMYWYRQDPGQGLRLIYYSQIVNDFQKGDIAEGYSVSREKKESFPLTVTSAQKNPTAFYLCASSIPLGQTSGNTIYFGEGSWLTVV.

This clone was counted a single time. The genes are TRBV7-2 and TRBJ1-2; 8 nucleotides align to TRBD1. With 1 base clipped from V and 8 bases from J, the junction kept 6 bases outside the gene matches. Germline-derived CDR1 and CDR2 are SGHTA and FQGNSA. The CDR3 contains 14 residues. The CDR3 is CASSLGPGGEGYTF. CDR3 coding DNA: TGTGCCAGCAGCTTAGGGCCAGGGGGCGAGGGCTACACCTTC. The whole variable domain, filled in from reference TRBV7-2 and TRBJ1-2, reads GAGVSQSPSNKVTEKGKDVELRCDPISGHTALYWYRQSLGQGLEFLIYFQGNSAPDKSGLPSDRFSAERTGGSVSTLTIQRTQQEDSAVYLCASSLGPGGEGYTFGSGTRLTVV.

The chain employs TRBV10-3 and TRBJ2-7; D is perhaps TRBD2 (8 bases). Between the trimmed V and J ends, which lost 4 bases and 6 bases, there was a span of 19 bases. Germline V CDR1 and CDR2: ENHRY, SYGVKD. The CDR3 covers 15 residues. CDR3 amino acids: CAISGREGATVEQYF. The CDR3 DNA is TGTGCCATCAGTGGCCGGGAGGGGGCCACTGTCGAGCAGTACTTC.

This clone has more than one count but fewer than ten. The chain recombines TRBV5-1 with TRBJ1-1; D is possibly TRBD1 (6 bases). The CDR3 is 15 residues long. V gave up 4 bases and J gave up 0 bases, with 13 bases separating them. Germline V CDR1 and CDR2: SGHRS, YFSETQ. In DNA, the CDR3 is TGCGCCAGCAGCCAAAGCGGGACATTGAACACTGAAGCTTTCTTT. It codes for CASSQSGTLNTEAFF.

Note on this clone: Different DNA sequences within this sample yield the same CDR3. V is TRBV19 and J is TRBJ2-2, with TRBD1 as a possible D gene (6 bases). Trimming left V 8 bases short and J 0 bases short, with 10 bases between. CDR1 LNHDA and CDR2 SQIVND come from the germline V gene (reference sequence). CDR3 length: 14 amino acids. The CDR3 here is CASSDRANTGELFF. For the CDR3, the DNA is TGTGCCAGTTCGGACAGAGCGAACACCGGGGAGCTGTTTTTT.

The V call is TRBV7-2, the J call TRBJ2-3; a possible D gene is TRBD2 (5 bases). The germline V gene encodes CDR1 SGHTA and CDR2 FQGNSA. V shed 3 bases and J shed 2 bases, with 6 bases lying between them. The CDR3 runs 13 residues. The CDR3: CASSFLATDTQYF. The CDR3 bases are TGTGCCAGCAGCTTCCTAGCCACAGATACGCAGTATTTT.

This clone appeared a single time. V and J are TRBV6-5 and TRBJ2-3; 11 bases match TRBD2. The CDR3 covers 14 residues. The germline gives CDR1 MNHEY, CDR2 SVGAGI. Trimming cost V 6 bases and J 5 bases; bases outside gene matches: 4. CDR3: CASRLAGVVDTQYF. The CDR3 DNA reads TGTGCCAGCAGACTAGCGGGAGTGGTAGATACGCAGTATTTT.

This chain connects TRBV2 to TRBJ2-7; TRBD1 aligns across 12 bases. Germline assignment: CDR1 SNHLY and CDR2 FYNNEI. V lost 10 bases and J lost 5; bases outside the gene matches: 12. This CDR3 is built from 15 residues. CDR3 region: CANGNPGTGGHEQYF. In DNA, the CDR3 is TGTGCCAACGGTAACCCCGGGACAGGGGGCCACGAGCAGTACTTC.

V is TRBV9 and J is TRBJ2-7, with a weak D call TRBD2 (5 bases). Germline V lookup: CDR1 SGDLS, CDR2 YYNGEE. Trimming stripped 4 bases from V and 6 bases from J, with 14 bases between. The CDR3 length is 13 residues. CDR3 loop: CASSTQPLGEQYF. CDR3 nucleotide sequence: TGTGCCAGCAGCACACAACCACTAGGCGAGCAGTACTTC.

The chain is built from TRBV6-4 and TRBJ2-3, with TRBD1 identical over 10 bases. Germline assignment: CDR1 MRHNA and CDR2 SNTAGT. The CDR3 has 17 amino acids. V shed 6 bases and J 0 bases; nucleotides not matched to a gene: 9. The CDR3 is CASSATMGQGSTDTQYF. The CDR3 bases are TGTGCCAGCAGCGCAACCATGGGACAGGGGAGCACAGATACGCAGTATTTT.

The V gene is TRBV5-1, the J gene TRBJ1-6; 9 bases are a match to TRBD1. The V gene end was trimmed by 4 bases and the J gene end by 5 bases; junction bases not matched to a gene: 13. The germline V gene encodes CDR1 SGHRS and CDR2 YFSETQ. This CDR3 contains 18 residues. This CDR3 reads CASSRTLGTGLDNSPLHF. The CDR3 DNA reads TGCGCCAGCAGCCGTACCCTGGGGACAGGGTTAGATAATTCACCCCTCCACTTT.

The gene calls are TRBV7-9 and TRBJ2-7; D may be TRBD1 (6 bases). The CDR3 is 12 residues long. Trimming stripped 1 base from V and 6 bases from J, with 7 bases between. Germline CDR1 is SEHNR and CDR2 is FQNEAQ (reference sequence). The DNA for the CDR3 is TGTGCCAGCAGCTTAGGGGACACCGAGCAGTACTTC. This codes for CASSLGDTEQYF.

The chain recombines TRBV6-5 with TRBJ2-5; D possibly corresponds to TRBD1 (6 bases). Germline V gene sequence: CDR1 MNHEY, CDR2 SVGAGI. The CDR3 consists of 14 residues. The V end was cut by 7 bases, the J end by 5 bases, with 17 bases between. Here the CDR3 DNA reads TGTGCCAGCAAGAATTACAGGGATGTGGAGACCCAGTACTTC. It specifies CASKNYRDVETQYF.

The chain combines TRBV7-2 with TRBJ2-1; D might be TRBD2 (5 bases). Germline values: CDR1 SGHTA, CDR2 FQGNSA. Trimming left V 5 bases short and J 3 bases short, with 17 bases between. The CDR3 spans 16 residues. This CDR3 reads CASSPYQRSRYNEQFF. CDR3 coding DNA: TGTGCCAGCAGCCCCTACCAGCGGAGCCGCTACAATGAGCAGTTCTTC.

This clone was found once. The gene calls are TRBV7-9 and TRBJ2-6, with D uncertain. Germline V gives CDR1 SEHNR, CDR2 FQNEAQ (reference sequence). The CDR3 spans 15 residues. With 3 bases removed from V and 1 base from J, the gap between germline ends came to 7 bases. CDR3 in DNA: TGTGCCAGCAGCTTTTGGTTGTCTGGGGCCAACGTCCTGACTTTC. Its translation: CASSFWLSGANVLTF.

The J gene is TRBJ2-1, the V gene TRBV13, with D uncertain. Germline V gene data show CDR1 as PRHDT and CDR2 as FYEKMQ (reference sequence). V lost 5 bases and J lost 6, with 11 bases in between. The CDR3 spans 13 residues. CDR3 nucleotides: TGTGCCAGCAGCCCCCGCGGTGTCAATGAGCAGTTCTTC. Translation: CASSPRGVNEQFF.

The chain has TRBV5-1 and TRBJ2-1; TRBD2 aligns across 8 bases. The J segment lost 6 bases and the V segment lost 0 bases, leaving 2 bases of the junction unmatched. Germline V CDR1 and CDR2: SGHRS, YFSETQ. The CDR3 extends over 14 amino acids. The CDR3: CASSLVLAGNEQFF. As DNA, the CDR3 is TGCGCCAGCAGCTTGGTGCTAGCGGGCAATGAGCAGTTCTTC. The full variable domain, rest sourced from reference TRBV5-1 and TRBJ2-1, is KAGVTQTPRYLIKTRGQQVTLSCSPISGHRSVSWYQQTPGQGLQFLFEYFSETQRNKGNFPGRFSGRQFSNSRSEMNVSTLELGDSALYLCASSLVLAGNEQFFGPGTRLTVL.

This sequence joins TRBV4-1 and TRBJ1-5; 9 nucleotides agree with TRBD1. V dropped 0 bases and J dropped 3; count of bases not matched to a gene: 3. In germline, CDR1 is MGHRA, CDR2 YSYEKL. CDR3 length equals 16 residues. The CDR3 nucleotides read TGCGCCAGCAGCCAAGAGGGACAGGGTATCAATCAGCCCCAGCATTTT. Its protein is CASSQEGQGINQPQHF.

The CDR3 sequence: CASKDAPFGNQPQHF. In nucleotides, the CDR3 is TGTGCCAGCAAGGACGCACCTTTTGGCAATCAGCCCCAGCATTTT. This chain uses TRBV27 with TRBJ1-5; D is ambiguous. Trimming took 7 bases from V and 2 from J, leaving 15 bases between them. The germline V gene encodes CDR1 MNHEY and CDR2 SMNVEV (reference sequence). The CDR3 spans 15 residues.